This entry features one T cell receptor (beta chain) sequence. A read error may account for a junction end that differs from germline. Sequencing used immunoSEQ multiplex PCR; TCRdb keeps in-frame clones, though not all of them. The table shows fewer than 600,000 clones, with 75% to 80% occurring only once. This sample was included in a study of shared clonotypes between healthy human individuals. Study as a whole: Two women and a few men aged 18 to 49 served as donors.

This CDR3 spans 14 amino acids. From germline, CDR1 is ENHRY and CDR2 SYGVKD. The chain carries TRBV10-3 and TRBJ1-5; D unclear. This receptor was obtained from a woman in her thirties or forties in good health. Some clones in this sample may be carry-over from other donors' samples. The sample consisted of PBMCs. CDR3 loop: CASSEGAEYQPQHF. The CDR3 region has the DNA TGTGCCAGCAGTGAAGGCGCCGAGTATCAGCCCCAGCATTTT.